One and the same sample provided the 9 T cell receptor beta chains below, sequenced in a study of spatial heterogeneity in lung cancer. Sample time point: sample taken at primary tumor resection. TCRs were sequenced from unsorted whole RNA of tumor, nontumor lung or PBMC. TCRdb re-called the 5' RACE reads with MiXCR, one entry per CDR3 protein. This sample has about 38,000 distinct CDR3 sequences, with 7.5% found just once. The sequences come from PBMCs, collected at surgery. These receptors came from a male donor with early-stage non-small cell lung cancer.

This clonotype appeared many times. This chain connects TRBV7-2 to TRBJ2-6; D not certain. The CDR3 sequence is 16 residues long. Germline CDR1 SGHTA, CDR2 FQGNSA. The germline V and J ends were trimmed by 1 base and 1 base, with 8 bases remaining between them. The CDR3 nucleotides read TGTGCCAGCAGCTTAGGTATCGCGTCTGGGGCCAACGTCCTGACTTTC. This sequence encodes CASSLGIASGANVLTF.

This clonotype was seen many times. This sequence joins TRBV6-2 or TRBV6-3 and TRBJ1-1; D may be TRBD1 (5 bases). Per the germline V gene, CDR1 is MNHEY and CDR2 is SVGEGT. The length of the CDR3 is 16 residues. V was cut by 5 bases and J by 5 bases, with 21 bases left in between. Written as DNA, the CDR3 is TGTGCCAGCAGTCATATCAGAAAAGGGGCTCGGACTGAAGCTTTCTTT. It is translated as CASSHIRKGARTEAFF.

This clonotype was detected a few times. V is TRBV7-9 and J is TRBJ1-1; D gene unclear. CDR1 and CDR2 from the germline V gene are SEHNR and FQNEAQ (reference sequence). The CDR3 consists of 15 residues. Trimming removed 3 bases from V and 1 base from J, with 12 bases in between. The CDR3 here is CASSLPAPANTEAFF. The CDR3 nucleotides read TGTGCCAGCAGCTTGCCAGCACCGGCGAACACTGAAGCTTTCTTT.

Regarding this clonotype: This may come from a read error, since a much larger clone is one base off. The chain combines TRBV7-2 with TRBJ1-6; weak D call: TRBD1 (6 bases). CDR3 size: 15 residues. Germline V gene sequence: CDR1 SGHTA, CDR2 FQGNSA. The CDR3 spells CVSSLHRERNSPLHF. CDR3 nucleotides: TGTGTCAGCAGCCTTCACAGGGAGCGAAATTCACCCCTCCACTTT.

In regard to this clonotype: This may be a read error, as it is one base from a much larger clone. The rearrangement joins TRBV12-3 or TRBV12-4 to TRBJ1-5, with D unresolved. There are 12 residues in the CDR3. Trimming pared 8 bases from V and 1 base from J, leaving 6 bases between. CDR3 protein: CASGESNQPQHF. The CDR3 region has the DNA TGTGCCAGCGGGGAAAGCAATCAGCCCCAGCATTTT.

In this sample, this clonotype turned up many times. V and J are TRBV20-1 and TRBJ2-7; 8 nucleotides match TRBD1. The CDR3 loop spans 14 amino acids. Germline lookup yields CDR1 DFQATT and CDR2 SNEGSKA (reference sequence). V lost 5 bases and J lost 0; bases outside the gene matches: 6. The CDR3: CSAHRDRSSYEQYF. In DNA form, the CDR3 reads TGCAGTGCTCACCGGGACAGGAGCTCCTACGAGCAGTACTTC.

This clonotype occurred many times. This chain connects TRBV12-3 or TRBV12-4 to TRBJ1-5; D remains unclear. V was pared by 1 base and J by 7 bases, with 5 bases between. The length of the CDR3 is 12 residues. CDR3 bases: TGTGCCAGCAGTTTAGGAGAACAGCCCCAGCATTTT. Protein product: CASSLGEQPQHF.

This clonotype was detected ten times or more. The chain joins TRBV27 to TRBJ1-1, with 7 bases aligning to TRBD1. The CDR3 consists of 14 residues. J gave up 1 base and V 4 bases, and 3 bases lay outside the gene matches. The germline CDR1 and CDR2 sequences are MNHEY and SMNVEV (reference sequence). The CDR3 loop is CASSSNRGNTEAFF. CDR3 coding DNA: TGTGCCAGCAGTTCCAACAGGGGGAACACTGAAGCTTTCTTT.

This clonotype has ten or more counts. Written as DNA, the CDR3 is TGCGCCAGCAGCTTGTCCTCGGTCGGCCAGTACGTC. Its translation: CASSLSSVGQYV. The chain uses TRBV5-1 and TRBJ2-7; D gene ambiguous. Trimming pared 1 base from V and 10 bases from J, leaving 12 bases between. This CDR3 is 12 amino acids long. Germline-derived CDR1 and CDR2 are SGHRS and YFSETQ.